The rows below give T cell receptor beta chains drawn from one sample of a study of T cell responses to AZD1222 COVID-19 vaccine. Measured with immunoSEQ multiplex PCR; TCRdb has only the in-frame clones, and not every one. Of 110,000 to 150,000 clones listed, roughly 93% are singletons. The source was peripheral blood, collected 28 days after the second AZD1222 dose. These receptors all stem from an adult who received the AZD1222 COVID-19 vaccine. The CDR3 runs from the conserved cysteine through the conserved F or W. A D gene is named only where the DNA matches it firmly. Part of the rows lack a size; the others show once, few, many or a class for expanded clones.

CDR3 length: 12; V gene: TRBV29-1; clone size: NA; J gene: TRBJ1-2; D gene: NA; CDR3 protein: CSSSMAQGGYTF; CDR3 DNA: TGCAGCTCTAGTATGGCGCAGGGTGGCTACACCTTC
CDR3 length: 15; V gene: TRBV6-5; clone size: once; J gene: TRBJ1-2; D gene: NA; CDR3 protein: CASSYSPRTAYGYTF; CDR3 DNA: TGTGCCAGCAGTTACTCGCCCCGTACAGCCTATGGCTACACCTTC
CDR3 length: 12; V gene: TRBV6-6; clone size: NA; J gene: TRBJ2-3; D gene: TRBD2; CDR3 protein: CASSYPREGMYF; CDR3 DNA: TGTGCCAGCAGTTACCCCCGGGAGGGTATGTATTTT
CDR3 length: 18; V gene: TRBV3-1/TRBV3-2; clone size: once; J gene: TRBJ2-5; D gene: TRBD2; CDR3 protein: CASSLTGTSGSSRETQYF; CDR3 DNA: TGTGCCAGCAGCCTCACCGGGACTAGCGGGAGTTCTCGAGAGACCCAGTACTTC
CDR3 length: 15; V gene: TRBV5-1; clone size: few; J gene: TRBJ2-2; D gene: NA; CDR3 protein: CASSLTGRETGELFF; CDR3 DNA: TGCGCCAGCAGCTTGACAGGGCGGGAGACCGGGGAGCTGTTTTTT
CDR3 length: 15; V gene: TRBV19; clone size: once; J gene: TRBJ1-5; D gene: TRBD1; CDR3 protein: CASTLKTGSVQPQHF; CDR3 DNA: TGTGCCAGTACTCTTAAGACAGGGTCAGTACAGCCCCAGCATTTT
CDR3 length: 15; V gene: TRBV9; clone size: NA; J gene: TRBJ1-3; D gene: NA; CDR3 protein: CASSVGGDSGNTIYF; CDR3 DNA: TGTGCCAGCAGCGTAGGAGGGGACTCTGGAAACACCATATATTTT
CDR3 length: 14; V gene: TRBV6-1; clone size: NA; J gene: TRBJ1-6; D gene: NA; CDR3 protein: CASSERQGRSPLHF; CDR3 DNA: TGTGCCAGCAGTGAAAGGCAGGGAAGGTCACCCCTCCACTTT
CDR3 length: 15; V gene: TRBV5-1; clone size: once; J gene: TRBJ1-4; D gene: NA; CDR3 protein: CASSFDDSPNEKLFF; CDR3 DNA: TGCGCCAGCAGCTTCGATGACAGTCCTAATGAAAAACTGTTTTTT
CDR3 length: 15; V gene: TRBV6-5; clone size: NA; J gene: TRBJ2-1; D gene: TRBD1; CDR3 protein: CASSPRTGLYNEQFF; CDR3 DNA: TGTGCCAGCAGTCCAAGGACAGGATTATACAATGAGCAGTTCTTC
CDR3 length: 12; V gene: TRBV2; clone size: few; J gene: TRBJ1-5; D gene: NA; CDR3 protein: CASSVKAQPQHF; CDR3 DNA: TGTGCCAGCAGCGTTAAGGCTCAGCCCCAGCATTTT
CDR3 length: 15; V gene: TRBV5-1; clone size: once; J gene: TRBJ2-7; D gene: NA; CDR3 protein: CASSSQQGGSYEQYF; CDR3 DNA: TGCGCCAGCAGCTCACAACAGGGAGGCTCCTACGAGCAGTACTTC
CDR3 length: 21; V gene: TRBV5-1; clone size: NA; J gene: TRBJ2-1; D gene: TRBD2; CDR3 protein: CASKSGGQTTSGMGSYNEQFF; CDR3 DNA: TGCGCCAGCAAAAGCGGGGGACAAACGACTAGCGGGATGGGGTCCTACAATGAGCAGTTCTTC
CDR3 length: 14; V gene: TRBV13; clone size: NA; J gene: TRBJ1-1; D gene: NA; CDR3 protein: CASSYRGVGTEAFF; CDR3 DNA: TGTGCCAGCAGCTACCGGGGAGTTGGGACTGAAGCTTTCTTT
CDR3 length: 13; V gene: TRBV12-3/TRBV12-4; clone size: NA; J gene: TRBJ1-5; D gene: NA; CDR3 protein: CASSPGSNQPQHF; CDR3 DNA: TGTGCCAGTTCACCCGGCTCCAATCAGCCCCAGCATTTT
CDR3 length: 12; V gene: TRBV25-1; clone size: NA; J gene: TRBJ1-2; D gene: NA; CDR3 protein: CASRTGYHGYTF; CDR3 DNA: TGTGCCAGCAGAACAGGGTACCATGGCTACACCTTC
CDR3 length: 15; V gene: TRBV5-1; clone size: NA; J gene: TRBJ2-7; D gene: NA; CDR3 protein: CASSLKAGSSYEQYF; CDR3 DNA: TGCGCCAGCAGCTTAAAGGCGGGGAGCTCCTACGAGCAGTACTTC
CDR3 length: 15; V gene: TRBV27; clone size: NA; J gene: TRBJ1-5; D gene: TRBD1; CDR3 protein: CASSPGQWANQPQHF; CDR3 DNA: TGTGCCAGCAGCCCGGGACAGTGGGCTAATCAGCCCCAGCATTTT
CDR3 length: 15; V gene: TRBV7-9; clone size: NA; J gene: TRBJ1-4; D gene: TRBD1; CDR3 protein: CASSLGQGTNEKLFF; CDR3 DNA: TGTGCCAGCAGCTTAGGACAGGGGACTAATGAAAAACTGTTTTTT
CDR3 length: 13; V gene: TRBV12-3/TRBV12-4; clone size: NA; J gene: TRBJ2-1; D gene: NA; CDR3 protein: CASSLGASFEQFF; CDR3 DNA: TGTGCCAGCAGTTTAGGGGCTAGCTTTGAGCAGTTCTTC
CDR3 length: 13; V gene: TRBV27; clone size: NA; J gene: TRBJ1-5; D gene: TRBD1; CDR3 protein: CASSLGGGTAQHF; CDR3 DNA: TGTGCCAGCAGTTTAGGGGGGGGGACAGCCCAGCATTTT
CDR3 length: 16; V gene: TRBV6-1; clone size: NA; J gene: TRBJ2-2; D gene: NA; CDR3 protein: CASSATGTLNTGELFF; CDR3 DNA: TGTGCCAGCAGTGCAACCGGGACGTTGAACACCGGGGAGCTGTTTTTT
CDR3 length: 19; V gene: TRBV7-8; clone size: NA; J gene: TRBJ2-5; D gene: TRBD1; CDR3 protein: CASSLLGPGQGRKLGTQYF; CDR3 DNA: TGTGCCAGCAGCTTATTAGGGCCGGGACAGGGGAGAAAACTTGGGACCCAGTACTTC
CDR3 length: 14; V gene: TRBV27; clone size: NA; J gene: TRBJ1-2; D gene: TRBD1; CDR3 protein: CASGVYRGDYGYTF; CDR3 DNA: TGTGCCAGCGGTGTTTACAGGGGGGACTATGGCTACACCTTC
CDR3 length: 16; V gene: TRBV7-6; clone size: NA; J gene: TRBJ1-3; D gene: NA; CDR3 protein: CASSPLPPISGNTIYF; CDR3 DNA: TGTGCCAGCAGCCCCCTACCCCCAATTTCTGGAAACACCATATATTTT
CDR3 length: 16; V gene: TRBV4-2; clone size: once; J gene: TRBJ2-1; D gene: TRBD2; CDR3 protein: CASSPELAGDRVEQFF; CDR3 DNA: TGTGCCAGCAGCCCCGAATTAGCGGGAGATCGGGTTGAGCAGTTCTTC
CDR3 length: 16; V gene: TRBV7-8; clone size: NA; J gene: TRBJ2-2; D gene: TRBD2; CDR3 protein: CASSLVAGGSTGELFF; CDR3 DNA: TGTGCCAGCAGCTTAGTAGCGGGAGGCAGCACCGGGGAGCTGTTTTTT
CDR3 length: 14; V gene: TRBV5-1; clone size: NA; J gene: TRBJ1-2; D gene: TRBD1; CDR3 protein: CASSPRDRVKGYTF; CDR3 DNA: TGCGCCAGCAGCCCGAGGGACAGGGTAAAAGGCTACACCTTC
CDR3 length: 16; V gene: TRBV5-1; clone size: NA; J gene: TRBJ1-2; D gene: NA; CDR3 protein: CASSLAGRVAHYGYTF; CDR3 DNA: TGCGCCAGCAGCTTGGCCGGTAGGGTTGCTCACTATGGCTACACCTTC
CDR3 length: 16; V gene: TRBV18; clone size: NA; J gene: TRBJ1-1; D gene: NA; CDR3 protein: CASSPPRGNSRTEAFF; CDR3 DNA: TGTGCCAGCTCACCACCAAGGGGGAATAGTCGCACTGAAGCTTTCTTT
CDR3 length: 13; V gene: TRBV5-1; clone size: NA; J gene: TRBJ1-1; D gene: NA; CDR3 protein: CASSSGMNTEAFF; CDR3 DNA: TGCGCCAGCAGCTCAGGGATGAACACTGAAGCTTTCTTT
CDR3 length: 13; V gene: TRBV3-1/TRBV3-2; clone size: NA; J gene: TRBJ1-2; D gene: NA; CDR3 protein: CASSQGGVQGYTF; CDR3 DNA: TGTGCCAGCAGCCAAGGAGGCGTACAAGGCTACACCTTC
CDR3 length: 13; V gene: TRBV5-4; clone size: NA; J gene: TRBJ2-3; D gene: NA; CDR3 protein: CATQPGNTDTQYF; CDR3 DNA: TGTGCCACACAACCAGGGAACACAGATACGCAGTATTTT
CDR3 length: 12; V gene: TRBV2; clone size: NA; J gene: TRBJ2-1; D gene: NA; CDR3 protein: CASSAEGFEQFF; CDR3 DNA: TGTGCCAGCAGTGCTGAAGGCTTTGAGCAGTTCTTC
CDR3 length: 15; V gene: TRBV24-1; clone size: once; J gene: TRBJ2-2; D gene: NA; CDR3 protein: CATSDNQGITGELFF; CDR3 DNA: TGTGCCACCAGTGATAATCAGGGAATCACCGGGGAGCTGTTTTTT
CDR3 length: 15; V gene: TRBV3-1/TRBV3-2; clone size: NA; J gene: TRBJ1-5; D gene: NA; CDR3 protein: CASSPLGGVGQPQHF; CDR3 DNA: TGTGCCAGCAGCCCACTCGGGGGGGTTGGTCAGCCCCAGCATTTT
CDR3 length: 13; V gene: TRBV7-9; clone size: NA; J gene: TRBJ1-5; D gene: NA; CDR3 protein: CVVAGAGNQPQHF; CDR3 DNA: TGTGTCGTCGCGGGGGCCGGCAATCAGCCCCAGCATTTT
CDR3 length: 15; V gene: TRBV4-1; clone size: once; J gene: TRBJ1-2; D gene: NA; CDR3 protein: CASSPTGRANYGYTF; CDR3 DNA: TGCGCCAGCAGCCCGACAGGCAGAGCTAACTATGGCTACACCTTC
CDR3 length: 16; V gene: TRBV5-1; clone size: few; J gene: TRBJ1-3; D gene: TRBD1; CDR3 protein: CASSGSDRAIGNTIYF; CDR3 DNA: TGCGCCAGCAGCGGATCGGACAGGGCTATCGGAAACACCATATATTTT
CDR3 length: 16; V gene: TRBV18; clone size: NA; J gene: TRBJ1-4; D gene: NA; CDR3 protein: CASSPPEPFPNEKLFF; CDR3 DNA: TGTGCCAGCTCACCACCGGAGCCCTTCCCTAATGAAAAACTGTTTTTT
CDR3 length: 12; V gene: TRBV3-1/TRBV3-2; clone size: NA; J gene: TRBJ2-7; D gene: NA; CDR3 protein: CASSRSDYEQYF; CDR3 DNA: TGTGCCAGCAGCAGATCCGACTACGAGCAGTACTTC
CDR3 length: 15; V gene: TRBV7-8; clone size: NA; J gene: TRBJ1-5; D gene: NA; CDR3 protein: CASSSGQFSNQPQHF; CDR3 DNA: TGTGCCAGCAGTTCCGGACAATTCAGCAATCAGCCCCAGCATTTT
CDR3 length: 15; V gene: TRBV19; clone size: NA; J gene: TRBJ1-5; D gene: NA; CDR3 protein: CASTRGEGRHQPQHF; CDR3 DNA: TGTGCCAGTACTAGGGGAGAGGGGAGGCATCAGCCCCAGCATTTT
CDR3 length: 12; V gene: TRBV10-1; clone size: NA; J gene: TRBJ2-7; D gene: NA; CDR3 protein: CASSDREDRQYF; CDR3 DNA: TGCGCCAGCAGTGACAGGGAAGATAGGCAGTACTTC
CDR3 length: 18; V gene: TRBV9; clone size: NA; J gene: TRBJ2-3; D gene: TRBD2; CDR3 protein: CASSSRLSSGRGTDTQYF; CDR3 DNA: TGTGCCAGCAGCTCAAGACTTTCTAGCGGGAGGGGCACAGATACGCAGTATTTT
CDR3 length: 12; V gene: TRBV21-1; clone size: NA; J gene: TRBJ1-1; D gene: NA; CDR3 protein: CANRVMNTEAFF; CDR3 DNA: TGTGCCAACAGGGTTATGAACACTGAAGCTTTCTTT
CDR3 length: 15; V gene: TRBV4-2; clone size: NA; J gene: TRBJ1-5; D gene: NA; CDR3 protein: CASSQESGRNQPQHF; CDR3 DNA: TGTGCCAGCAGCCAAGAGAGTGGCCGCAATCAGCCCCAGCATTTT
CDR3 length: 17; V gene: TRBV6-1; clone size: NA; J gene: TRBJ2-3; D gene: TRBD2; CDR3 protein: CASSVGLAGGLTDTQYF; CDR3 DNA: TGTGCCAGCAGTGTGGGTTTGGCGGGAGGCCTTACAGATACGCAGTATTTT
CDR3 length: 15; V gene: TRBV6-5; clone size: NA; J gene: TRBJ2-1; D gene: TRBD1; CDR3 protein: CASSFDRGPYNEQFF; CDR3 DNA: TGTGCCAGCAGCTTCGACAGGGGCCCCTACAATGAGCAGTTCTTC
CDR3 length: 14; V gene: TRBV10-1; clone size: NA; J gene: TRBJ2-1; D gene: NA; CDR3 protein: CASSESPGRNEQFF; CDR3 DNA: TGCGCCAGCAGTGAGTCTCCCGGTCGGAATGAGCAGTTCTTC
CDR3 length: 14; V gene: TRBV19; clone size: NA; J gene: TRBJ2-1; D gene: NA; CDR3 protein: CASSPLSSYNEQFF; CDR3 DNA: TGTGCCAGTAGTCCCCTGAGCTCCTACAATGAGCAGTTCTTC
CDR3 length: 13; V gene: TRBV4-1; clone size: once; J gene: TRBJ1-2; D gene: NA; CDR3 protein: CASSQKGSYGYTF; CDR3 DNA: TGCGCCAGCAGCCAAAAGGGATCCTATGGCTACACCTTC
CDR3 length: 14; V gene: TRBV11-2; clone size: NA; J gene: TRBJ1-3; D gene: NA; CDR3 protein: CASSLGSKGNTIYF; CDR3 DNA: TGTGCCAGCAGCTTGGGGAGTAAAGGAAACACCATATATTTT